Reported below is one TCR beta chain. What it binds is unknown. The entry originates in a study of T cells in localized non-small cell lung cancer. Broader study findings: Exceeding tumor, uninvolved adjacent lung had the highest T cell clonality. Heterogeneity remains possible, as sequencing covered one tumor region only. Greater T cell density in blood accompanied longer overall survival. There were a median around 57 of the top 100 tumor clones appearing in adjacent lung.

The protocol was immunoSEQ multiplex PCR, while the TCRdb copy is restricted to in-frame clones and leaves out a portion. Of tens of thousands of clones listed, about 88% are singletons. This CDR3 has 13 amino acids. Germline values: CDR1 SGHRS, CDR2 YFSETQ. V gave up 4 bases and J gave up 4 bases, with 11 bases separating them. V and J are TRBV5-1 and TRBJ1-2; D possibly corresponds to TRBD1 (5 bases). Sequences were derived from peripheral blood, sampled before any cancer treatment. This sequence was found in a woman aged 35 to 75 with stage I squamous cell lung carcinoma. The CDR3 DNA follows: TGCGCCAGCAGCACGGGGGAGTCCTATGGCTACACCTTC. Translation gives CASSTGESYGYTF.